This T cell receptor beta chain was identified in a study of glioma-infiltrating T cells after dendritic cell vaccination. Study context: Dendritic cells derived from monocytes and pulsed with autologous tumor lysate formed the vaccine. Patients received three intradermal dendritic cell vaccine injections at biweekly intervals.

V shed 5 bases, J shed 5 bases, and the junction held 8 bases outside the gene matches. CDR3 length: 15 residues. The germline gives CDR1 SEHNR, CDR2 FQNEAQ (reference sequence). Time point reported: after dendritic cell vaccination, including at tumor progression/relapse. Amplification used 60 V beta primers and 13 J beta primers. Using immunoSEQ multiplex PCR, the repertoire was profiled, and TCRdb retains in-frame clones only, with some absent. The sample yields roughly 100,000 clones, around 90% seen once. The receptor's source is a human donor with glioblastoma. The sample was blood, taken after dendritic cell vaccination. J is TRBJ2-1 and V is TRBV7-9; 8 bases match TRBD1. CDR3 bases: TGTGCCAGCAGCCCGCCGGACAGGGACGACAATGAGCAGTTCTTC. It encodes CASSPPDRDDNEQFF.